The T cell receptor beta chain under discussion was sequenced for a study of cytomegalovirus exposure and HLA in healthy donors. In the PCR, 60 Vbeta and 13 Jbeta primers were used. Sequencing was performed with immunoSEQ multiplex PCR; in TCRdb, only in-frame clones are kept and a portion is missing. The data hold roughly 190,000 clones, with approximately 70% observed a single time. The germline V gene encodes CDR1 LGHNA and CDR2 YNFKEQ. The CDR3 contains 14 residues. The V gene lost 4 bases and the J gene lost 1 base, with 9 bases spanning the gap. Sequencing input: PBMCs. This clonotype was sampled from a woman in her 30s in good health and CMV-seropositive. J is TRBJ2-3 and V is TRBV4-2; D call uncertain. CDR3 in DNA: TGTGCCAGCAGCCCACGACTGGGCACAGATACGCAGTATTTT. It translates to CASSPRLGTDTQYF.